The subject of this entry is one T cell receptor (beta chain). The CDR3 extends over 15 amino acids. The V gene's germline CDR1 is LNHNV and CDR2 YYDKDF (reference sequence). The ends lost 2 bases at V and 5 bases at J; junction bases unmatched: 4. TCRdb's table, derived via immunoSEQ multiplex PCR, lists solely in-frame clones and lacks some. In the table there are 60,000 to 65,000 clones, approximately 81% of which are singletons. These data are taken from a study of OX40 agonist ivuxolimab in advanced cancers. About the research overall: Of mixed ages from about 20 to 80 and averaging 60 years, the group was about 86% male.

Sequencing used CD4+ or CD8+ T cells sorted from blood, obtained in a trial of the OX40 agonist ivuxolimab. The TCR was taken from an adult with an advanced solid tumor such as melanoma, head and neck, liver or kidney cancer. This chain uses TRBV15 with TRBJ2-1; 9 nucleotides agree with TRBD1. DNA for the CDR3: TGTGCCACCAGCAGACTCCGGACAGGGGACAATGAGCAGTTCTTC. It specifies CATSRLRTGDNEQFF.